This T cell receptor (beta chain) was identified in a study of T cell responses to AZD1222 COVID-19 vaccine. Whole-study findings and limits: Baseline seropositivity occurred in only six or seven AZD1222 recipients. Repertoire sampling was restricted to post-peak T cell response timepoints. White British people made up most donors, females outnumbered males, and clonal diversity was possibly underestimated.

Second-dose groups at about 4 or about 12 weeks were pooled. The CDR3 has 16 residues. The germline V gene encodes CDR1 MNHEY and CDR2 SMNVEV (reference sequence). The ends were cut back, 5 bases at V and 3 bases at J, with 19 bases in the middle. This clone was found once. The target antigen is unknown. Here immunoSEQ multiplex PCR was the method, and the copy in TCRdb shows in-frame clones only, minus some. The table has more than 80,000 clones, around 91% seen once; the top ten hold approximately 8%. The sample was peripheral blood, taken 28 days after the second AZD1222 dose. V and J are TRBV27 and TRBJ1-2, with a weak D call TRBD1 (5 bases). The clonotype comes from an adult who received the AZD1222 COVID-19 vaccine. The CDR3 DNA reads TGTGCCAGCAGTCCTCACGGGAGGGGATGGGACTATGGCTACACCTTC. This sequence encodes CASSPHGRGWDYGYTF.